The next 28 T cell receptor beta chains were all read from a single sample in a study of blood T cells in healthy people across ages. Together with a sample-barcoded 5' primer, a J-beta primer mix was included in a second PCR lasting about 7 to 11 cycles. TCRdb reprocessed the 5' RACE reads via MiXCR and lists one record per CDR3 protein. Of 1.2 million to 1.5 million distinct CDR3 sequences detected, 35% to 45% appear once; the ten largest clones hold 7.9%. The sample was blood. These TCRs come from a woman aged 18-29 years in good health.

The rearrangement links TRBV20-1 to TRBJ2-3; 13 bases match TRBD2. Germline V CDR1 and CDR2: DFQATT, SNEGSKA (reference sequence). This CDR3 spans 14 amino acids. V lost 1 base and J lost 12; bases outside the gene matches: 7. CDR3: CSARAPGLAGHQYF. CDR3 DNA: TGCAGTGCTAGAGCCCCGGGACTAGCGGGACATCAGTATTTT.

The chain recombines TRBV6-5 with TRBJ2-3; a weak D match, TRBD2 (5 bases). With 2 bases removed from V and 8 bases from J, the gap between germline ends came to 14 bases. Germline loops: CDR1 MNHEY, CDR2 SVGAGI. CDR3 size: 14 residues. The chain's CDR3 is CASSYGAPEGTQYF. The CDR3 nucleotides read TGTGCCAGCAGTTACGGAGCCCCCGAGGGTACGCAGTATTTT.

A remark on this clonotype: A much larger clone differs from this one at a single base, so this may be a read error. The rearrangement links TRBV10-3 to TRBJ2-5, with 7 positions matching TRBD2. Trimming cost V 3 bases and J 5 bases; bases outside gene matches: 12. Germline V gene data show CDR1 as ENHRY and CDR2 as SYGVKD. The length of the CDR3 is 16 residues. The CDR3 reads CAISDAGPAGLETQYF. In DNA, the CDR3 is TGTGCCATCAGTGATGCGGGTCCAGCGGGGTTGGAGACCCAGTACTTC.

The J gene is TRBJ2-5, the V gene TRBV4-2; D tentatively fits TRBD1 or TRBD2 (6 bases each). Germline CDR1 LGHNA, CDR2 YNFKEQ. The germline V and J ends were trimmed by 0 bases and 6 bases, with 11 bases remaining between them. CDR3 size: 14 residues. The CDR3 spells CASSQEPGAKTQYF. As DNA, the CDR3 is TGTGCCAGCAGCCAAGAACCGGGGGCAAAGACCCAGTACTTC.

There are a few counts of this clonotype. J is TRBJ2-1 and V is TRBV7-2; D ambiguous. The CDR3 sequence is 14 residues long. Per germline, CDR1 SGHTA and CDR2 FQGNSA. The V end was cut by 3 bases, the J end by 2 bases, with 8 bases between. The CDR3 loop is CASSFFGPYNEQFF. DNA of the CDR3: TGTGCCAGCAGCTTTTTCGGTCCCTACAATGAGCAGTTCTTC.

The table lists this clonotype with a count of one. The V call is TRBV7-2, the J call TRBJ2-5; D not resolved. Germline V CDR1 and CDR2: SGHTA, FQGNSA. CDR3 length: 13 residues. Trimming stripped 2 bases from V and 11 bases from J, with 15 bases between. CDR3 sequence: CASSLTYTNEQYF. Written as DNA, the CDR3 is TGTGCCAGCAGCTTAACCTATACCAATGAGCAGTACTTC. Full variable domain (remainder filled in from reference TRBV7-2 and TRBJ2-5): GAGVSQSPSNKVTEKGKDVELRCDPISGHTALYWYRQSLGQGLEFLIYFQGNSAPDKSGLPSDRFSAERTGGSVSTLTIQRTQQEDSAVYLCASSLTYTNEQYFGPGTRLLVL.

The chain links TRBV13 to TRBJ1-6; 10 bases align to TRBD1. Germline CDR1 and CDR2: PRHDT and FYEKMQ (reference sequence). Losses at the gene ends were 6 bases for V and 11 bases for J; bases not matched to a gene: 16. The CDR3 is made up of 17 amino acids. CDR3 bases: TGTGCCAGCAGACCCTCCGGGACAGGGGCGATCCCAGCACCCCTCCACTTT. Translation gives CASRPSGTGAIPAPLHF.

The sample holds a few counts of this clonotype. This CDR3 reads CASSPPAGGSYNEQFF. CDR3 in DNA: TGTGCCAGCTCACCACCGGCCGGCGGGTCCTACAATGAGCAGTTCTTC. The chain combines TRBV18 with TRBJ2-1, with D possibly TRBD2 on 5 matching bases. Germline V gene lookup returns CDR1 KGHSH and CDR2 LQKENI. V was clipped by 0 bases and J by 1 base, with 10 bases between them. This CDR3 has 16 residues.

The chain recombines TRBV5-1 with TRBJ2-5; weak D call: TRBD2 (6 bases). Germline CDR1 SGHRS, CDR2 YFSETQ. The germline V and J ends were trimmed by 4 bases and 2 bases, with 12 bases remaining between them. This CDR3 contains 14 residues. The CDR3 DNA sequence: TGCGCCAGCAGCCTGGACTACTCGCAAGAGACCCAGTACTTC. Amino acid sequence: CASSLDYSQETQYF.

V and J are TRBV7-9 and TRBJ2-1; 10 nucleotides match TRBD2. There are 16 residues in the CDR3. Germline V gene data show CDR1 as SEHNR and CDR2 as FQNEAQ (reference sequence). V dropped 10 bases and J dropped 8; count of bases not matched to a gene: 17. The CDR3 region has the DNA TGTGCCATCCTCGGCGGGGCTAGCGGGAGTCGGGATGAGCAGTTCTTC. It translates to CAILGGASGSRDEQFF.

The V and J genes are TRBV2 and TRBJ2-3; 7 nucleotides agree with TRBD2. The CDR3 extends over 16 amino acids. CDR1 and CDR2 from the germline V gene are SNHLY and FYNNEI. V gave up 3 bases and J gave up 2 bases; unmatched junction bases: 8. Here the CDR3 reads CASSDRMGGDTDTQYF. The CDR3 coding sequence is TGTGCCAGCAGTGATCGTATGGGGGGGGACACAGATACGCAGTATTTT.

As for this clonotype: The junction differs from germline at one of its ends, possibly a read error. The CDR3 loop is CASSFERASTDMQYF. The CDR3 region has the DNA TGTGCCAGCAGTTTTGAGCGGGCCAGCACAGATATGCAGTATTTT. The chain combines TRBV12-3 or TRBV12-4 with TRBJ2-3, with D possibly TRBD2 on 6 matching bases. The CDR3 extends over 15 amino acids.

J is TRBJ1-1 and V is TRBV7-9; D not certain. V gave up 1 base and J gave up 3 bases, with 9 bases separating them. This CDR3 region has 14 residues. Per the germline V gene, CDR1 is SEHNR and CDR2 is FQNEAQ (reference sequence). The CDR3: CASSLDGQDTEAFF. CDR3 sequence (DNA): TGTGCCAGCAGCTTAGACGGGCAGGACACTGAAGCTTTCTTT.

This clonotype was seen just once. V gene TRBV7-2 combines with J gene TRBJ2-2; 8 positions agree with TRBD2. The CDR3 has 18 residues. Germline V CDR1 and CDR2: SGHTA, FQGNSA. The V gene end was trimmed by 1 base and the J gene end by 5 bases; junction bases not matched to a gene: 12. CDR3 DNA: TGTGCCAGCAGCTTAGAGGCGGTCGGGACTAGACAGACCGGGGAGCTGTTTTTT. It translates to CASSLEAVGTRQTGELFF.

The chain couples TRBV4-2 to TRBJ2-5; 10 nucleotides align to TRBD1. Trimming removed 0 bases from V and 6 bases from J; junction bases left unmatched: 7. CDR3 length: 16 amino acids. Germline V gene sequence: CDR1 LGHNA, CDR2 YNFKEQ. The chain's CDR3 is CASSQDAGQGSQTQYF. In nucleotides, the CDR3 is TGTGCCAGCAGCCAAGATGCGGGACAGGGGTCCCAGACCCAGTACTTC.

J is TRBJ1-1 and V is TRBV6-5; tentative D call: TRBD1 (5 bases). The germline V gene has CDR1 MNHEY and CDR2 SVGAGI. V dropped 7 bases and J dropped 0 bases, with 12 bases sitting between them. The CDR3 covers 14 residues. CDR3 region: CASNPGNMNTEAFF. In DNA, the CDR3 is TGTGCCAGCAATCCAGGGAACATGAACACTGAAGCTTTCTTT.

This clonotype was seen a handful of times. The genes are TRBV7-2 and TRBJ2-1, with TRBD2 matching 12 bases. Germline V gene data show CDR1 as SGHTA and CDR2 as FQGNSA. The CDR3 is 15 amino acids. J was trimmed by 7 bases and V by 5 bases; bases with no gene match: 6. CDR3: CASSRTSGALNEQFF. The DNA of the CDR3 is TGTGCCAGCAGCCGGACTAGCGGGGCACTAAATGAGCAGTTCTTC.

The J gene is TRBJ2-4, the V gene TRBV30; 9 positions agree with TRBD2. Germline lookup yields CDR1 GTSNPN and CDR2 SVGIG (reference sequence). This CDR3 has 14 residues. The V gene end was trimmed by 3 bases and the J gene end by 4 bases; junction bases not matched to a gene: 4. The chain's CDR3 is CAWSVAGAKNIQYF. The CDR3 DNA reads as TGTGCCTGGAGCGTAGCGGGGGCAAAAAACATTCAGTACTTC. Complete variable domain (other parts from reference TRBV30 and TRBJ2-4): SQTIHQWPATLVQPVGSPLSLECTVEGTSNPNLYWYRQAAGRGLQLLFYSVGIGQISSEVPQNLSASRPQDRQFILSSKKLLLSDSGFYLCAWSVAGAKNIQYFGAGTRLSVL.

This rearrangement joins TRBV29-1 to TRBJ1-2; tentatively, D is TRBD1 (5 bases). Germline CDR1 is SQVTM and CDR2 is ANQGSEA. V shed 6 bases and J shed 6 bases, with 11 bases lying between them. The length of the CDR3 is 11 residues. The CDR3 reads CSVYQGDGYTF. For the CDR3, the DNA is TGCAGCGTCTATCAGGGAGATGGCTACACCTTC.

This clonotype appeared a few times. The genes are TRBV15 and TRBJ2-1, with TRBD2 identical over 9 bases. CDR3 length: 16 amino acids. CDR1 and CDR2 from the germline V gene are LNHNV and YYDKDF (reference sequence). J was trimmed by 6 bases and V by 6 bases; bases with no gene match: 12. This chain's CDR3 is CATRPDSGRGSNEQFF. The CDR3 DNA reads TGTGCCACCAGGCCCGATAGCGGGAGAGGGTCCAATGAGCAGTTCTTC.

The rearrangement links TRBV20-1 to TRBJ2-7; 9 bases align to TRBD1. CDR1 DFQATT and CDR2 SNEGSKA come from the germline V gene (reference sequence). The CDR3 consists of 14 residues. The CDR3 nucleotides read TGCAGCGCCAGAGCCGGGACAGGGACTTACGAGCAGTACTTC. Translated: CSARAGTGTYEQYF.

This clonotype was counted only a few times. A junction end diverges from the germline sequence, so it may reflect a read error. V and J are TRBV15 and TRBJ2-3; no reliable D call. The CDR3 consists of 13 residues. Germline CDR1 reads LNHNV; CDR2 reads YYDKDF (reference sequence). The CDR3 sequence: CASRDRLADTQYF. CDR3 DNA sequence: TGTGCCTCCAGAGATCGTCTGGCAGATACGCAGTATTTT.

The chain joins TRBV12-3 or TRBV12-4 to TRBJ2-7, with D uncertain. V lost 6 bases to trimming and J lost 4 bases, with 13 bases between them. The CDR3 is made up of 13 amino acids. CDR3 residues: CASSPDEDYEQYF. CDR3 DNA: TGTGCCAGCAGCCCGGACGAGGATTACGAGCAGTACTTC.

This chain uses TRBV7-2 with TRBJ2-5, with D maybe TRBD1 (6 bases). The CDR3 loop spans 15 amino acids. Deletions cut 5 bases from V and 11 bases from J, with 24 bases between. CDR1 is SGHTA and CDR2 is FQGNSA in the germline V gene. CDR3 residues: CASSLSNQGFHEQYF. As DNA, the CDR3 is TGTGCCAGCAGCCTGAGCAACCAGGGGTTCCATGAGCAGTACTTC.

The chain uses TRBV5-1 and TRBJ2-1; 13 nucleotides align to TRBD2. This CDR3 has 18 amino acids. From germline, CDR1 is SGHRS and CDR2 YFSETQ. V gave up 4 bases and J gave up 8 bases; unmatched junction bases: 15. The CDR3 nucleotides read TGCGCCAGCAGCCTATTACTAGCGGGAGGGCCGGTTGTGCATGAGCAGTTCTTC. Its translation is CASSLLLAGGPVVHEQFF.

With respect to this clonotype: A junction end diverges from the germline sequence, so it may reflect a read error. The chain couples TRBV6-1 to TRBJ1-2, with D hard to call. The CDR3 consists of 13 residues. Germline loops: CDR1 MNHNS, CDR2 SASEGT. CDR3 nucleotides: TGTGCCAGCAGGGAAGGGATAGGCCACAGCTACACCTTC. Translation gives CASREGIGHSYTF.

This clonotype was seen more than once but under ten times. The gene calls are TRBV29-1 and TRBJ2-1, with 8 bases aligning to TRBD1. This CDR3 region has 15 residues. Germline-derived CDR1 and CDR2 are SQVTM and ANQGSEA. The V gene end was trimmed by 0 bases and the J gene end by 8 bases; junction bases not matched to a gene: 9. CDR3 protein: CSVEDNRGDADEQFF. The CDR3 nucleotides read TGCAGCGTTGAAGATAACAGGGGGGACGCGGATGAGCAGTTCTTC.

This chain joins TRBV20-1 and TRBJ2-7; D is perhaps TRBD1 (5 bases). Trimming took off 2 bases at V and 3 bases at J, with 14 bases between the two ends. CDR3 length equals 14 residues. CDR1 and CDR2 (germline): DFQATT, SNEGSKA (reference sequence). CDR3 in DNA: TGCAGTGCTAGACCCGACAGCGACGACTACGAGCAGTACTTC. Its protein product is CSARPDSDDYEQYF.